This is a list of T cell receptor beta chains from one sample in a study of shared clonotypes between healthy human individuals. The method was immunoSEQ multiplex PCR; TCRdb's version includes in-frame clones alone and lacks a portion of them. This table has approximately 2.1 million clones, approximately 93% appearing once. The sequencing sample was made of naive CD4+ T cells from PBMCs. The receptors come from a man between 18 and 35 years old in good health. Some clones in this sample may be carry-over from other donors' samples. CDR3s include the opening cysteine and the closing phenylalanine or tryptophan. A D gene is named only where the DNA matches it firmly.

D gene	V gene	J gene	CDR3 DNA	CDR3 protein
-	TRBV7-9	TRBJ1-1	TGTGCCAGCAGGTCCGGGACACTGAACACTGAAGCTTTCTTT	CASRSGTLNTEAFF
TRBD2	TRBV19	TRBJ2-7	TGTGCCAGTAGTACCCGACAGGGGCCCCGGACTAGCGGGAGTTACGAGCAGTACTTC	CASSTRQGPRTSGSYEQYF
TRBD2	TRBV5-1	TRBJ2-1	TGCGCCAGCAGCTTGGTTGGTCTAGCGGGATCCTACAATGAGCAGTTCTTC	CASSLVGLAGSYNEQFF
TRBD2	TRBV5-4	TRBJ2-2	TGTGCCAGCAGCCCCTGGGGAGGGACCGGGGAGCTGTTTTTT	CASSPWGGTGELFF
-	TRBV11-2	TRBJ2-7	TGTGCCAGCAGCTTAGGTAGGGCCTCCTACGAGCAGTACTTC	CASSLGRASYEQYF
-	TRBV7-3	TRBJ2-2	TGTGCCAGCAGCTTAGTTCCAGCGCCAAACACCGGGGAGCTGTTTTTT	CASSLVPAPNTGELFF
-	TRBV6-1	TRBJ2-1	TGTGCCAGCAGTGAGCTGGCGGGTTACTACAATGAGCAGTTCTTC	CASSELAGYYNEQFF
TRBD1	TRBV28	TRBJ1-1	TGTGCCAGCAGTTTATCGACAGGGAAATCTGAAGCTTTCTTT	CASSLSTGKSEAFF
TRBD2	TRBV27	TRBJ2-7	TGTGCCAGCAGCAGGACTAGCGGGAGGTCTTACGAGCAGTACTTC	CASSRTSGRSYEQYF
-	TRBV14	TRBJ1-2	TGTGCCAGCAGCCAAGACCTGGACAAACGTGGCTACACCTTC	CASSQDLDKRGYTF
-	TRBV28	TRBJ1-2	TGTGCCAGCGGAATATCGGGATACGGCTACACCTTC	CASGISGYGYTF
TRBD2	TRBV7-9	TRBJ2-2	TGTGCCAGCAGGGGGGGACTAGCGGGAGAGGGCCGGAACACCGGGGAGCTGTTTTTT	CASRGGLAGEGRNTGELFF
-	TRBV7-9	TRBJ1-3	TGTGCCAGCAGCTACCTGGGACCTGGAAACACCATATATTTT	CASSYLGPGNTIYF
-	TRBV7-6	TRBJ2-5	TGTGCCAGCAGCTCAGGGAGGGAGACCCAGTACTTC	CASSSGRETQYF
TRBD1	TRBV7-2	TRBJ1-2	TGTGCCAGCAGGGACTGGACAGGCGGGAACTATGGCTACACCTTC	CASRDWTGGNYGYTF
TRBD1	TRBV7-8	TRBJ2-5	TGTGCCAGCAGAATATACAGGGGGCCACGAGAGACCCAGTACTTC	CASRIYRGPRETQYF
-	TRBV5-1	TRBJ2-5	TGCGCCAGCAGGGGGGGAGGATACCAAGAGACCCAGTACTTC	CASRGGGYQETQYF
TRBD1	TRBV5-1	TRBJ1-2	TGCGCCAGCAGTTGGGGACAGGGGGCGGACTATGGCTACACCTTC	CASSWGQGADYGYTF
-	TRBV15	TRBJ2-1	TGTGCCACCAGCAGCAGGGTTCGCTCCTACAATGAGCAGTTCTTC	CATSSRVRSYNEQFF
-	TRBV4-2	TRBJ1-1	TGTGCCAGCAGCCAGGACCTCGGGTCCGCAGCTTTCTTT	CASSQDLGSAAFF